Sequencing of this T cell receptor beta chain was carried out in a study of post-analysis software for immune sequencing data. This clonotype was seen only once. Unique molecular identifiers featured in each of the TCR beta cDNA libraries. TCRdb passed the PCR reads through MiXCR, listing each CDR3 protein once. Among about 820,000 distinct CDR3 sequences listed, approximately 53% were seen once. The clonotype comes from a girl aged 10-17 years with multiple sclerosis. Sample: blood.

CDR3: CASSQVRRDGYEQYF. DNA of the CDR3: TGTGCCAGCAGCCAAGTACGCCGGGACGGTTACGAGCAGTACTTC. The genes are TRBV3-1 and TRBJ2-5, with D perhaps matching TRBD1 or TRBD2 (5 bases each). The J call may be faulty, since TRBJ2-7 better matches the DNA end. Per the germline V gene, CDR1 is LGHDT and CDR2 is YNNKEL (reference sequence). This CDR3 has 15 amino acids.